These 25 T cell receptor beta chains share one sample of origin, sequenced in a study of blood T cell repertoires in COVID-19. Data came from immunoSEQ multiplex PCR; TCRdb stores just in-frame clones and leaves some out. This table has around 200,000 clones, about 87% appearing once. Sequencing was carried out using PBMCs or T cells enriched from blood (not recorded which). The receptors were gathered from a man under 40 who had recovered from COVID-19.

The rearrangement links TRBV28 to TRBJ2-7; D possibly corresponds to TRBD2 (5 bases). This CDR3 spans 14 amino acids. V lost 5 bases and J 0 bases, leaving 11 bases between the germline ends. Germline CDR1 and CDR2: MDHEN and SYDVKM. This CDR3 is CASSPGLHSYEQYF. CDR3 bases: TGTGCCAGCAGTCCCGGACTTCACTCCTACGAGCAGTACTTC.

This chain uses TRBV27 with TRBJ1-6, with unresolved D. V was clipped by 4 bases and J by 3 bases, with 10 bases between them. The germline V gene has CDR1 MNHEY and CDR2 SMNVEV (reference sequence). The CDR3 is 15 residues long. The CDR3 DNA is TGTGCCAGCAGTTCGTCCAGAAACTATAATTCACCCCTCCACTTT. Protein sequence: CASSSSRNYNSPLHF.

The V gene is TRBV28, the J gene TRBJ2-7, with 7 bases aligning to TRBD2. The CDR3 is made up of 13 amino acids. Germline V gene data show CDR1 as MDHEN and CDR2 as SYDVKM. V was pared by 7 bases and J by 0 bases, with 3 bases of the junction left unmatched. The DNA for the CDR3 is TGTGCCAGCAAGCGGGGAAGCTCCTACGAGCAGTACTTC. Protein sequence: CASKRGSSYEQYF.

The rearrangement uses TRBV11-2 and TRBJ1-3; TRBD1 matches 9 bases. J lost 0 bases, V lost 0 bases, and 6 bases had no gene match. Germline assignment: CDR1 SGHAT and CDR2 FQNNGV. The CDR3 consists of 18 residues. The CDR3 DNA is TGTGCCAGCAGCTTAGATCTTGGGACAGGGATCTCTGGAAACACCATATATTTT. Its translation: CASSLDLGTGISGNTIYF.

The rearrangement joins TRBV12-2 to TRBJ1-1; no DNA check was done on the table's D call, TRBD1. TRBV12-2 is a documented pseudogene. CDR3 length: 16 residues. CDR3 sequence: CASRARPGQGRTEAFF. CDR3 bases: TGTGCAAGTCGCGCGAGACCGGGACAGGGGCGTACTGAAGCTTTCTTT.

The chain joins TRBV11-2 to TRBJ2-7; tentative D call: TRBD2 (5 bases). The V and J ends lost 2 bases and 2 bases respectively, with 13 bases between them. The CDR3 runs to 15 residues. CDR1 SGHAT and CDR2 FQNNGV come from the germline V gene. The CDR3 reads CASSLTSGGTYEQYF. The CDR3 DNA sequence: TGTGCCAGCAGCTTAACCAGCGGAGGAACCTACGAGCAGTACTTC.

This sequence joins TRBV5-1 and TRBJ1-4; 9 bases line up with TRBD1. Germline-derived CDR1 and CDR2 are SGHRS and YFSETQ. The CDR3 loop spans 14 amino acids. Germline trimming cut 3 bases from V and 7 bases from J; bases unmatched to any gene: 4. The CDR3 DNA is TGCGCCAGCAGCTCCCGGGACAGGGCTGAAAAACTGTTTTTT. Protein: CASSSRDRAEKLFF.

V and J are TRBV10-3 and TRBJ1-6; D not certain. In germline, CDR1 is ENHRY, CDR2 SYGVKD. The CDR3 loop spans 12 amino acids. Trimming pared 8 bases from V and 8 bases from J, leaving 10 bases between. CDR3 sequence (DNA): TGTGCCATCGGCCGGGATGATTCACCCCTCCACTTT. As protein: CAIGRDDSPLHF.

The CDR3 loop is CASIPRGGRGSYEQYF. The CDR3 bases are TGTGCCAGCATCCCTAGGGGCGGGAGGGGCTCCTACGAGCAGTACTTC. J is TRBJ2-7 and V is TRBV28; 9 nucleotides agree with TRBD2. Germline CDR1 and CDR2: MDHEN and SYDVKM. This CDR3 comprises 16 residues. With V trimmed by 7 bases and J by 0 bases, 10 bases remained unmatched.

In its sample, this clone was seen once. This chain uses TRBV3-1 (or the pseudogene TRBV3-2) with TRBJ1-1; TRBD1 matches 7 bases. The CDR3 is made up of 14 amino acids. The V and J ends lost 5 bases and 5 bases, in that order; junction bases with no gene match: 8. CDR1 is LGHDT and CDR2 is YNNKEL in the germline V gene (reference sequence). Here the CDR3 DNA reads TGTGCCAGCAGCGCCGACAGGGTTGGGACTGAAGCTTTCTTT. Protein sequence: CASSADRVGTEAFF.

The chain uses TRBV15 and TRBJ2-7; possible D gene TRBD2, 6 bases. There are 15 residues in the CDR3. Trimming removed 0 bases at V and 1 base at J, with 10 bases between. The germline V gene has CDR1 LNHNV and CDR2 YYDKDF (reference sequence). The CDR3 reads CATSREGRGSYEQYF. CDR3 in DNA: TGTGCCACCAGCAGAGAGGGTCGGGGGTCCTACGAGCAGTACTTC.

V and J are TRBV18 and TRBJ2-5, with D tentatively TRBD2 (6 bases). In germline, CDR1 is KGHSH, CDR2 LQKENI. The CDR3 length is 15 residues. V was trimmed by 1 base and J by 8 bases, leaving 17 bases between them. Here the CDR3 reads CASSPLGGPEGTQYF. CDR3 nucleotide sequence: TGTGCCAGCTCACCACTCGGGGGTCCAGAAGGAACCCAGTACTTC.

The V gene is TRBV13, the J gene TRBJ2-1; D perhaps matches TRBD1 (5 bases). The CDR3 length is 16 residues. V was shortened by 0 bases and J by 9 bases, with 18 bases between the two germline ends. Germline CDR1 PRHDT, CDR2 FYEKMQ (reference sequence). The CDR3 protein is CASSLGGPPSQGEQFF. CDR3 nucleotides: TGTGCCAGCAGCTTAGGGGGCCCCCCGTCTCAGGGTGAGCAGTTCTTC.

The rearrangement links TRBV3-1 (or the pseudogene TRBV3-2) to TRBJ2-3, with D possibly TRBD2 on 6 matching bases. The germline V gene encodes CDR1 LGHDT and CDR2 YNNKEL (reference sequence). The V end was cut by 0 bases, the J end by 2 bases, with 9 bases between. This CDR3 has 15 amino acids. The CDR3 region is CASSQERGYTDTQYF. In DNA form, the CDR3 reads TGTGCCAGCAGCCAAGAGCGGGGCTACACAGATACGCAGTATTTT.

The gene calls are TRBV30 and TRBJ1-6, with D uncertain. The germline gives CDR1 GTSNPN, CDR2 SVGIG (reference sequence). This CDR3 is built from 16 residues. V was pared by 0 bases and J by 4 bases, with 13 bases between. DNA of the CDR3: TGTGCCTGGAGTGTATCAGAAAGTTTTTATAATTCACCCCTCCACTTT. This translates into CAWSVSESFYNSPLHF.

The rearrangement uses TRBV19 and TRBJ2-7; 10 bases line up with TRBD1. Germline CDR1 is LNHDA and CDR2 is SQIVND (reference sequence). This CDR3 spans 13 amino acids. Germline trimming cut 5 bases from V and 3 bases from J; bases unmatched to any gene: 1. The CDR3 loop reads CASSWTGGYEQYF. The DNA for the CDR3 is TGTGCCAGTAGTTGGACAGGGGGCTACGAGCAGTACTTC. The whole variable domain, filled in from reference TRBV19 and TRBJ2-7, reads DGGITQSPKYLFRKEGQNVTLSCEQNLNHDAMYWYRQDPGQGLRLIYYSQIVNDFQKGDIAEGYSVSREKKESFPLTVTSAQKNPTAFYLCASSWTGGYEQYFGPGTRLTVT.

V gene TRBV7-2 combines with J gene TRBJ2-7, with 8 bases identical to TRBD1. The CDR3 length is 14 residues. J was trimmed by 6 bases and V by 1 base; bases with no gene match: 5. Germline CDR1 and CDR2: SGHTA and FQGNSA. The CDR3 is CASSLGARGREQYF. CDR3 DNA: TGTGCCAGCAGCTTAGGGGCCAGGGGGCGCGAGCAGTACTTC.

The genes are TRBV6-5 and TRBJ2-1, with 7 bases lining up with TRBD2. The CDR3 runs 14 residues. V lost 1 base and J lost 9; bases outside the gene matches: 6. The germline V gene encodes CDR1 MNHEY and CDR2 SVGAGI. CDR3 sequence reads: CASSYLLGGGEQFF. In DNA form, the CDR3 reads TGTGCCAGCAGTTACTTACTGGGGGGGGGTGAGCAGTTCTTC.

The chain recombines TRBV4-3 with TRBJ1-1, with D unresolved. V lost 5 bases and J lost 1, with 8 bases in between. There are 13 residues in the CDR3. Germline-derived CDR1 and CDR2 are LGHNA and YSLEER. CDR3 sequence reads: CASSATQNTEAFF. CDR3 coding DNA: TGCGCCAGCAGCGCGACTCAGAACACTGAAGCTTTCTTT.

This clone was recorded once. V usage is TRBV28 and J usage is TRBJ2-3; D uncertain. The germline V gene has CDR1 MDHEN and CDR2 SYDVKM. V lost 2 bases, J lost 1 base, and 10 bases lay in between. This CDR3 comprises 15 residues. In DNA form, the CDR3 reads TGTGCCAGCAGTTTAGTTCCGCCAGGCACAGATACGCAGTATTTT. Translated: CASSLVPPGTDTQYF.

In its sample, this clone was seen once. CDR3 loop: CASSARTVTYEQYF. The CDR3 region has the DNA TGTGCCAGCAGCGCCCGGACAGTAACCTACGAGCAGTACTTC. The V call is TRBV5-6, the J call TRBJ2-7, with a tentative D call TRBD1 (6 bases). The CDR3 extends over 14 amino acids. The germline V gene has CDR1 SGHDT and CDR2 YYEEEE. V was trimmed by 4 bases and J by 2 bases, leaving 13 bases between them.

The CDR3 sequence: CASSLGDSETDTQYF. The CDR3 DNA reads as TGCGCCAGCAGCTTGGGGGACAGCGAAACAGATACGCAGTATTTT. The V gene is TRBV5-1, the J gene TRBJ2-3, with 7 bases aligning to TRBD1. This CDR3 contains 15 residues. The ends lost 0 bases at V and 3 bases at J; junction bases unmatched: 4. Germline CDR1 SGHRS, CDR2 YFSETQ.

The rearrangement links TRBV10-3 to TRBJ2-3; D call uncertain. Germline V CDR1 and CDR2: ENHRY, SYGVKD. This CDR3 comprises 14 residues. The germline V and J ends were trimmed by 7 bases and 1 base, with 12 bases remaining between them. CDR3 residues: CAIKSQLGTDTQYF. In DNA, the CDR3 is TGTGCCATCAAGTCACAGCTGGGCACAGATACGCAGTATTTT.

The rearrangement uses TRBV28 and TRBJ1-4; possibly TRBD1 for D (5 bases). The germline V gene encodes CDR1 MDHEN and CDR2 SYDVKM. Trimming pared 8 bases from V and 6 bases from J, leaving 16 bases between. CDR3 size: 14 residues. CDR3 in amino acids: CASLEGRKDEKLFF. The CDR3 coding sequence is TGTGCCAGCCTCGAGGGGAGGAAGGATGAAAAACTGTTTTTT.

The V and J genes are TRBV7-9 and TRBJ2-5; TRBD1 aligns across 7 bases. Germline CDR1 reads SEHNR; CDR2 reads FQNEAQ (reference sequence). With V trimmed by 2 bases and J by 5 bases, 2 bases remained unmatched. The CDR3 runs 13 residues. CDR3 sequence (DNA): TGTGCCAGCAGCTTACCACAGGGGGAGACCCAGTACTTC. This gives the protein CASSLPQGETQYF.